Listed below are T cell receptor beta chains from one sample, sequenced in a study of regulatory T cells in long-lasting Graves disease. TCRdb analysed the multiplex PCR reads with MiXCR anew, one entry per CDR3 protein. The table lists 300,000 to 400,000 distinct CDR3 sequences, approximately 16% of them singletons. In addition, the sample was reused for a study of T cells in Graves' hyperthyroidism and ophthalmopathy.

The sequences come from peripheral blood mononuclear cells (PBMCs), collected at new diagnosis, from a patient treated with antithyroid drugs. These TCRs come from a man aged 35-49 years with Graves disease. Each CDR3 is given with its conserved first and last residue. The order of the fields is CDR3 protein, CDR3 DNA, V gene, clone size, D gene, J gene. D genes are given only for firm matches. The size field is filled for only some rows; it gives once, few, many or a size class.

CASSFTRTSGDQFF | TGTGCCAGCAGTTTCACCCGGACTAGCGGGGACCAGTTCTTC | TRBV6-2/TRBV6-3 | many | TRBD2 | TRBJ2-1
CASSLTGTGFNEQYF | TGTGCCAGCAGCTTAACCGGGACAGGGTTCAACGAGCAGTACTTC | TRBV7-6 | many | TRBD1 | TRBJ2-7
CASSSVDGNTEAFF | TGTGCCAGCTCATCGGTGGACGGAAACACTGAAGCTTTCTTT | TRBV18 | many | - | TRBJ1-1
CASSQDWRQPQHF | TGTGCCAGCAGCCAAGATTGGAGGCAGCCCCAGCATTTT | TRBV4-2 | many | - | TRBJ1-5
CASSQGRDRTFQETQYF | TGTGCCAGCAGCCAGGGCCGGGACCGAACCTTTCAAGAGACCCAGTACTTC | TRBV14 | - | - | TRBJ2-5
CASSSAGATNEKLFF | TGTGCCAGCAGTTCCGCGGGAGCAACTAATGAAAAACTGTTTTTT | TRBV28 | many | - | TRBJ1-4
CASSRTPLGADQGGATDTQYF | TGTGCCAGCAGCCGCACACCTCTGGGAGCGGACCAGGGAGGTGCCACAGATACGCAGTATTTT | TRBV4-2 | few | - | TRBJ2-3
CASSQHATNEKLFF | TGTGCCAGCAGCCAACACGCAACTAATGAAAAACTGTTTTTT | TRBV3-1 | many | - | TRBJ1-4
CASTPQVPFSGANVLTF | TGTGCCAGCACCCCACAGGTTCCCTTCTCTGGGGCCAACGTCCTGACTTTC | TRBV7-9 | - | - | TRBJ2-6
CASSRPTGGFNGYTF | TGTGCCAGCAGCCGACCGACAGGGGGATTCAATGGCTACACCTTC | TRBV27 | many | TRBD1 | TRBJ1-2
CASMASGVETQYF | TGCGCCAGCATGGCTAGCGGGGTCGAGACCCAGTACTTC | TRBV5-1 | - | TRBD2 | TRBJ2-5
CASSDRGGSWETQYF | TGTGCCAGCAGTGATAGGGGGGGATCTTGGGAGACCCAGTACTTC | TRBV6-1 | - | - | TRBJ2-5
CAIRPTDNYNSPLHF | TGTGCCATCAGGCCTACAGACAACTATAATTCACCCCTCCACTTT | TRBV10-3 | few | - | TRBJ1-6
CAISESGTEETQYF | TGTGCCATCAGTGAGTCGGGGACCGAAGAGACCCAGTACTTC | TRBV10-3 | many | - | TRBJ2-5
CASSLNNYNEQFF | TGTGCCAGCAGCTTAAACAACTACAATGAGCAGTTCTTC | TRBV7-3 | many | - | TRBJ2-1
CASSLSTAFYEQYF | TGTGCCAGCAGCCTATCGACAGCTTTCTACGAGCAGTACTTC | TRBV6-2/TRBV6-3 | many | - | TRBJ2-7
CASSQRHSTNEKLFF | TGTGCCAGCTCACAAAGACACTCCACTAATGAAAAACTGTTTTTT | TRBV18 | many | - | TRBJ1-4
CASSFGQGVPGTLHF | TGTGCCAGCAGTTTCGGACAGGGGGTCCCGGGGACCCTCCACTTT | TRBV6-5 | many | TRBD1 | TRBJ1-6
CASSVQGSTEAFF | TGTGCCAGCAGCGTACAGGGTTCCACTGAAGCTTTCTTT | TRBV9 | few | - | TRBJ1-1
CASSRTGAAQPQHF | TGTGCCAGCAGTCGTACAGGGGCGGCTCAGCCCCAGCATTTT | TRBV12-3/TRBV12-4 | many | TRBD1 | TRBJ1-5
CASSLYWTVDTEAFF | TGCGCCAGCAGCCTGTATTGGACAGTGGACACTGAAGCTTTCTTT | TRBV5-1 | - | - | TRBJ1-1
CASSLALGTSNTEAFF | TGTGCCAGCAGCTTAGCGTTGGGGACTTCGAACACTGAAGCTTTCTTT | TRBV7-8 | many | - | TRBJ1-1
CASSDRGGPQHF | TGTGCCAGCAGTGACCGTGGTGGGCCCCAGCATTTT | TRBV2 | many | - | TRBJ1-5
CASSTRTGHRGYTF | TGTGCCAGCAGTACCCGGACAGGTCATCGCGGCTACACCTTC | TRBV6-1 | many | TRBD1 | TRBJ1-2
CASSDPGHQSYEQYF | TGTGCCAGCAGCGACCCGGGACATCAGTCCTACGAGCAGTACTTC | TRBV5-6 | many | - | TRBJ2-7
CASSSRDRDNQPQHF | TGTGCCAGTAGTAGCCGGGACAGAGACAATCAGCCCCAGCATTTT | TRBV19 | few | TRBD1 | TRBJ1-5
CASSSHSGGVVNNEQFF | TGTGCCAGCAGTTCCCATAGCGGGGGGGTCGTTAACAATGAGCAGTTCTTC | TRBV6-5 | many | TRBD2 | TRBJ2-1
CASGGTIHEQFF | TGTGCCTCCGGGGGGACGATCCATGAGCAGTTCTTC | TRBV24-1 | many | TRBD2 | TRBJ2-1
CASSPGPDLTGELFF | TGTGCCAGCAGCCCCGGTCCCGATCTGACCGGGGAGCTGTTTTTT | TRBV12-3/TRBV12-4 | many | - | TRBJ2-2
CASSTNPQVPPQHF | TGTGCCAGCAGCACCAATCCACAGGTTCCGCCCCAGCATTTT | TRBV7-8 | many | - | TRBJ1-5
CASSRSGGASNEQFF | TGTGCCAGCAGCCGTAGCGGGGGGGCGTCCAATGAGCAGTTCTTC | TRBV7-2 | many | TRBD2 | TRBJ2-1
CASRGWDNARETQYF | TGTGCCAGCAGGGGGTGGGACAACGCGCGGGAGACCCAGTACTTC | TRBV6-1 | many | - | TRBJ2-5
CSATAPGLAGTSYNEQFF | TGCAGTGCTACCGCACCGGGACTAGCGGGGACCTCCTACAATGAGCAGTTCTTC | TRBV20-1 | - | TRBD2 | TRBJ2-1
CASSTGGLVLDTQYF | TGTGCCAGTAGCACCGGGGGACTAGTATTAGATACGCAGTATTTT | TRBV19 | - | TRBD2 | TRBJ2-3
CASSLAMGGVTYEQYF | TGTGCCAGCAGCTTGGCCATGGGGGGGGTGACCTACGAGCAGTACTTC | TRBV5-4 | few | TRBD2 | TRBJ2-7
CASSLGPLKNTEAFF | TGCGCCAGCAGCTTGGGCCCCCTCAAGAACACTGAAGCTTTCTTT | TRBV5-1 | many | - | TRBJ1-1
CSVEGRGQEKLFF | TGCAGCGTAGAGGGCAGGGGGCAGGAAAAACTGTTTTTT | TRBV29-1 | - | TRBD1 | TRBJ1-4
CAITRFIGNTEAFF | TGTGCCATCACGAGATTCATCGGGAACACTGAAGCTTTCTTT | TRBV10-3 | many | - | TRBJ1-1
CSARDRRTGITDTQYF | TGCAGTGCTAGAGACAGAAGGACAGGGATCACAGATACGCAGTATTTT | TRBV20-1 | - | TRBD1 | TRBJ2-3
CASSLGGMGNQPQHF | TGTGCCAGCAGCTTAGGAGGGATGGGCAATCAGCCCCAGCATTTT | TRBV5-1 | many | - | TRBJ1-5
CATSGGGWDEKLFF | TGTGCCACCAGCGGGGGGGGCTGGGATGAAAAACTGTTTTTT | TRBV15 | - | - | TRBJ1-4
CASSPEGTGITDTQYF | TGTGCCAGCTCGCCCGAGGGGACAGGGATCACAGATACGCAGTATTTT | TRBV18 | many | TRBD1 | TRBJ2-3
CASSLGYLGTATYEQYF | TGTGCCAGCAGTTTAGGTTATTTGGGGACAGCGACCTACGAGCAGTACTTC | TRBV27 | many | TRBD1 | TRBJ2-7
CASSEVKGGELFF | TGTGCCAGCAGTGAAGTAAAGGGAGGGGAGCTGTTTTTT | TRBV6-1 | - | - | TRBJ2-2
CASTEQVGTEAFF | TGTGCCAGCACAGAACAGGTGGGCACTGAAGCTTTCTTT | TRBV6-1 | - | - | TRBJ1-1
CASSLVGAGGYGQYF | TGTGCCAGCAGCTTAGTAGGAGCGGGGGGCTACGGGCAGTACTTC | TRBV7-9 | - | TRBD2 | TRBJ2-7
CASSFNRGTGELFF | TGTGCCAGCAGCTTTAACAGGGGCACCGGGGAGCTGTTTTTT | TRBV7-3 | many | TRBD1 | TRBJ2-2
CASSLMTEQETQYF | TGTGCCAGCAGTTTAATGACGGAGCAAGAGACCCAGTACTTC | TRBV27 | many | - | TRBJ2-5
CAWSDSNLETQYF | TGTGCCTGGAGTGACTCCAATCTAGAGACCCAGTACTTC | TRBV30 | few | - | TRBJ2-5
CASSQHPRSGNTIYF | TGTGCCAGCAGCCAACACCCCCGGTCTGGAAACACCATATATTTT | TRBV3-1 | many | - | TRBJ1-3
CASSLFGVLVDPGGGNTEAFF | TGTGCCAGCAGTTTATTTGGGGTTTTGGTTGACCCGGGAGGGGGAAACACTGAAGCTTTCTTT | TRBV27 | many | - | TRBJ1-1
CASSEVNRGYEQYF | TGTGCCAGCAGTGAAGTTAACAGGGGGTACGAGCAGTACTTC | TRBV2 | many | TRBD1 | TRBJ2-7
CASSVGEAFF | TGTGCCAGCAGTGTTGGTGAAGCTTTCTTT | TRBV6-1 | many | - | TRBJ1-1
CAWNPWRGGLSYNEQFF | TGTGCCTGGAACCCGTGGCGGGGGGGCCTCTCCTACAATGAGCAGTTCTTC | TRBV30 | many | TRBD2 | TRBJ2-1
CASSYVTRQINEKLFF | TGTGCCAGCAGTTACGTAACGCGGCAGATTAATGAAAAACTGTTTTTT | TRBV28 | many | - | TRBJ1-4
CATSEPTGDTGELFF | TGTGCCACCAGTGAACCTACAGGGGACACCGGGGAGCTGTTTTTT | TRBV24-1 | few | TRBD1 | TRBJ2-2
CASSFRGFGGYTF | TGTGCCAGCAGTTTCCGGGGCTTCGGGGGCTACACCTTC | TRBV28 | - | - | TRBJ1-2
CASTPGRDTQYF | TGTGCCAGCACCCCGGGAAGAGATACGCAGTATTTT | TRBV6-1 | many | - | TRBJ2-3